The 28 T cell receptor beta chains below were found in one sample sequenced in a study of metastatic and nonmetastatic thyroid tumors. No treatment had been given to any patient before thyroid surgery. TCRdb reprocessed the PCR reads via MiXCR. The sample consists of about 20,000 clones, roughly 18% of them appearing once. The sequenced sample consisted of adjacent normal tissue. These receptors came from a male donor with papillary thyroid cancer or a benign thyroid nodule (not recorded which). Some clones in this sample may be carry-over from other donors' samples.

CDR3 protein: CASSLARAGNQPQHF. The CDR3 DNA sequence: TGTGCCAGCAGCTTAGCTCGGGCGGGGAATCAGCCCCAGCATTTT. The chain has TRBV7-8 and TRBJ1-5, with D unresolved. The length of the CDR3 is 15 residues. V dropped 0 bases and J dropped 4 bases, with 10 bases sitting between them. Germline CDR1 reads SGHVS; CDR2 reads FQNEAQ.

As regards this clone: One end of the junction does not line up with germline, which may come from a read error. This CDR3 reads CASSYSRGALDTQFF. CDR3 nucleotides: TGTGCCAGCAGTTACTCACGGGGGGCGTTAGATACGCAGTTTTTT. The chain recombines TRBV6-5 with TRBJ2-3; D might be TRBD2 (7 bases). The CDR3 loop spans 15 amino acids. Germline lookup yields CDR1 MNHEY and CDR2 SVGAGI.

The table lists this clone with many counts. The CDR3 sequence: CASGLVHGPSLSGNTIYF. As DNA, the CDR3 is TGTGCTAGTGGTTTGGTACACGGACCTTCCCTCTCTGGAAACACCATATATTTT. This chain connects TRBV12-5 to TRBJ1-3; D call uncertain. Germline CDR1 is LGHNT and CDR2 is FRNRAP. The CDR3 extends over 18 amino acids. Trimming took off 0 bases at V and 0 bases at J, with 15 bases between the two ends.

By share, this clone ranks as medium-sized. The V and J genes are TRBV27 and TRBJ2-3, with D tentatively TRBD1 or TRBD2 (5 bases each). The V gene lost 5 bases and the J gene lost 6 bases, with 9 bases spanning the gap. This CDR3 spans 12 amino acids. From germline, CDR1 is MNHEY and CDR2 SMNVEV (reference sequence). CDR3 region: CASSDWGDTQYF. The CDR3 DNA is TGTGCCAGCAGTGACTGGGGGGATACGCAGTATTTT.

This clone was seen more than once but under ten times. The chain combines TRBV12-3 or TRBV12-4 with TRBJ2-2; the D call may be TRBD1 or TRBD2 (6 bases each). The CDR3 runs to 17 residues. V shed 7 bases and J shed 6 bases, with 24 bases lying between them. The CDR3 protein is CASTLRGHRVVAGELFF. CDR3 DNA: TGTGCCAGCACTCTTCGGGGGCACAGGGTCGTCGCCGGGGAGCTGTTTTTT.

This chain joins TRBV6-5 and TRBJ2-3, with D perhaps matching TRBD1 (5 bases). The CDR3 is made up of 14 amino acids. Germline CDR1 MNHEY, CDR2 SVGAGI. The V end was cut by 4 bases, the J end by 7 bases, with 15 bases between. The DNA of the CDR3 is TGTGCCAGCAGTTCCGCACGTCCAGGGTATACGCAGTATTTT. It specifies CASSSARPGYTQYF.

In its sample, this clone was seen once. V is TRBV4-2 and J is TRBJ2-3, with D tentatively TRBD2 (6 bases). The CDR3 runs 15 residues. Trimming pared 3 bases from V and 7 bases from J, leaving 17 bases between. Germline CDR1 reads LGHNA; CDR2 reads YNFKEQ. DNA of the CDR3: TGTGCCAGCAGCCAGGATTCGGGGGTACTGAATACGCAGTATTTT. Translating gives CASSQDSGVLNTQYF.

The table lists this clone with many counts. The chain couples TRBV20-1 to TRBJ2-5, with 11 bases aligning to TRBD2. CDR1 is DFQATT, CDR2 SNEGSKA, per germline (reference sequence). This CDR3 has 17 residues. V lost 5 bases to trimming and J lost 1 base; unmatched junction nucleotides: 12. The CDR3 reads CSAHPPRLAGTQETQYF. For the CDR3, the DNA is TGCAGTGCTCATCCGCCCCGACTAGCGGGGACCCAAGAGACCCAGTACTTC.

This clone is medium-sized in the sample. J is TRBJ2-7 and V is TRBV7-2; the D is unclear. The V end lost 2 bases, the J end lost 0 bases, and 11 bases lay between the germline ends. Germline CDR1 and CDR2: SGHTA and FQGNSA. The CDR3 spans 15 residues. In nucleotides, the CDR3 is TGTGCCAGCAGCTTAACTGACCTGGGCTCCTACGAGCAGTACGTC. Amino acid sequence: CASSLTDLGSYEQYV.

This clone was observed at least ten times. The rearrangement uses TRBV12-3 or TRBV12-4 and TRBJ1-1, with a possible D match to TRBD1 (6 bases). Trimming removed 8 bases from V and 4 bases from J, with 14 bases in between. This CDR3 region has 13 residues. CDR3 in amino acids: CASYLGGATEAFF. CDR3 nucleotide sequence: TGTGCCAGCTACCTTGGGGGGGCCACTGAAGCTTTCTTT.

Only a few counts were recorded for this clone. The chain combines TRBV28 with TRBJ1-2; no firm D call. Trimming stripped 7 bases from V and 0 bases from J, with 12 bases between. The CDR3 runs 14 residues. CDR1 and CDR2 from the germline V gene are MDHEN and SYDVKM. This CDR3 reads CASILEGTNYGYTF. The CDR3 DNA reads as TGTGCCAGCATCTTAGAGGGTACTAACTATGGCTACACCTTC.

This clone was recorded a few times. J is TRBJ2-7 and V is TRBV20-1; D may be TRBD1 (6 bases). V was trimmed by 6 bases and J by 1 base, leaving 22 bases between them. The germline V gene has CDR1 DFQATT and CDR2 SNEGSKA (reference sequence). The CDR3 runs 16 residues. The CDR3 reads CSASIVGGLGSYEQYF. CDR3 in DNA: TGCAGTGCCTCCATCGTTGGGGGCCTCGGGTCCTACGAGCAGTACTTC.

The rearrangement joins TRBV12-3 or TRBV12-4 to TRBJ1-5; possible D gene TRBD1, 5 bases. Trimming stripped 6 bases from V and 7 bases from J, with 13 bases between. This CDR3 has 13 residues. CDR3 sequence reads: CASSHGQQQPQHF. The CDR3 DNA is TGTGCCAGCAGCCACGGACAACAACAGCCCCAGCATTTT.

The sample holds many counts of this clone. CDR3 sequence reads: CASRDSFNSPLHF. In DNA, the CDR3 is TGTGCCAGTAGGGACAGTTTTAATTCACCCCTCCACTTT. The V call is TRBV19, the J call TRBJ1-6; D might be TRBD1 (6 bases). CDR1 LNHDA and CDR2 SQIVND come from the germline V gene (reference sequence). With 6 bases removed from V and 6 bases from J, the gap between germline ends came to 9 bases. The CDR3 has 13 amino acids. Based on the CDR3 plus reference TRBV19 and TRBJ1-6, the full variable domain is DGGITQSPKYLFRKEGQNVTLSCEQNLNHDAMYWYRQDPGQGLRLIYYSQIVNDFQKGDIAEGYSVSREKKESFPLTVTSAQKNPTAFYLCASRDSFNSPLHFGNGTRLTVT.

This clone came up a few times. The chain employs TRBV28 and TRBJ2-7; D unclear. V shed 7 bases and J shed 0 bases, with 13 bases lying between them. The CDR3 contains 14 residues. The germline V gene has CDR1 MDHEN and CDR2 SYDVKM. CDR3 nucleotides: TGTGCCAGCAAACTCTCCGGGTTCTCCTACGAGCAGTACTTC. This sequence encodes CASKLSGFSYEQYF.

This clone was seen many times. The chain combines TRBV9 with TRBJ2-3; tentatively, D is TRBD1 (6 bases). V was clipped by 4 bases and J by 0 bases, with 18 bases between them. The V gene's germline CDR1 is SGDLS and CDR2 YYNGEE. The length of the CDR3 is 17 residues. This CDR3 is CASSPQDSISSTDTQYF. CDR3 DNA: TGTGCCAGCAGCCCCCAGGACAGCATTTCTAGCACAGATACGCAGTATTTT.

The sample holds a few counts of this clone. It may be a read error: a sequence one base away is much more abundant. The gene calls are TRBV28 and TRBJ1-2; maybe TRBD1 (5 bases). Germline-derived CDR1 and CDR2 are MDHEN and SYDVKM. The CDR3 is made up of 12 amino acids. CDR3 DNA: TGTGCCAGCAGTTTGAGTGGGACCGCTAGCTCCTTC. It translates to CASSLSGTASSF.

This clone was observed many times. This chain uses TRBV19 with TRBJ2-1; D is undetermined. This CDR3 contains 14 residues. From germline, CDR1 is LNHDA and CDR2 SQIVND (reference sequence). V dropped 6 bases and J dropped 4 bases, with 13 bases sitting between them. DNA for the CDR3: TGTGCCAGTAGCGAGGAGCCGGGTTACAATGAGCAGTTCTTC. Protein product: CASSEEPGYNEQFF.

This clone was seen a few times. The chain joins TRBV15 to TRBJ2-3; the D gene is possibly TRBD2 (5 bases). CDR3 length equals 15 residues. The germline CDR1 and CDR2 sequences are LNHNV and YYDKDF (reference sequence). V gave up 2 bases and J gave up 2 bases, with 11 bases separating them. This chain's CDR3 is CATSRNPGSTDTQYF. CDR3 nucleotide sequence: TGTGCCACCAGCAGAAACCCGGGATCCACAGATACGCAGTATTTT.

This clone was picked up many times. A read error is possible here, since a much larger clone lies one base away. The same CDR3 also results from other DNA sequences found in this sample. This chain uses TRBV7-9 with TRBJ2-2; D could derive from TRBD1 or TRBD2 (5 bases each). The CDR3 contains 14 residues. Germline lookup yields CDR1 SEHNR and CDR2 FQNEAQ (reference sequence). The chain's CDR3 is CASSRTTNTGELFF. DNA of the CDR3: TGTGCCAGCAGCCGGACAACGAACACCGGGGAGCTGTTCTTT.

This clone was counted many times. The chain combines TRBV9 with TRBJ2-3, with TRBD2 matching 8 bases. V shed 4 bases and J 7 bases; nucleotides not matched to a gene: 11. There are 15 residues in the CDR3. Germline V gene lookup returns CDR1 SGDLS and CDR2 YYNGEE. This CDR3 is CASSSLGGAVNTQYF. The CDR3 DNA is TGTGCCAGCAGCTCCCTCGGGGGGGCCGTGAATACGCAGTATTTT.

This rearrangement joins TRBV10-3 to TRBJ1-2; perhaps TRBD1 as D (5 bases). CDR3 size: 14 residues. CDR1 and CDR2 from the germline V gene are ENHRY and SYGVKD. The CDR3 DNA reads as TGTGGGTGGTGCAAAGTGGGGGGAAGCTATGGCTACACCTTC. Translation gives CGWCKVGGSYGYTF.

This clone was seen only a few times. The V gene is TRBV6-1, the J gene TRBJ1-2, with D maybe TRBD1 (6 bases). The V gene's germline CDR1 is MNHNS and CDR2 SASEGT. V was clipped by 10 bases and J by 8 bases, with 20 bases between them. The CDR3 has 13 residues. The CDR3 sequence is CANRAKGLEGYTF. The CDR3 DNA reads TGTGCCAACAGGGCAAAGGGACTCGAGGGCTACACCTTC.

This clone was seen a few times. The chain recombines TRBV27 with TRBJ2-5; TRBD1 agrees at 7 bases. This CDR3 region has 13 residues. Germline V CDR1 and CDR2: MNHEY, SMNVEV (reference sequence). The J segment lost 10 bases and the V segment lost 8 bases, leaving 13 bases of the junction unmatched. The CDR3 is CASGDRDQGIQYF. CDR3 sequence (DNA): TGTGCCAGCGGTGACAGGGACCAAGGGATCCAGTACTTC.

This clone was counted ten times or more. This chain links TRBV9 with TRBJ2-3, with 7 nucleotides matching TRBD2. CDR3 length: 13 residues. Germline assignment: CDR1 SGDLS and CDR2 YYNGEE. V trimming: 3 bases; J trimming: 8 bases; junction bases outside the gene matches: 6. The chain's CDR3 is CASSAGTKVTQYF. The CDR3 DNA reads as TGTGCCAGCAGCGCCGGGACTAAAGTTACGCAGTATTTT.

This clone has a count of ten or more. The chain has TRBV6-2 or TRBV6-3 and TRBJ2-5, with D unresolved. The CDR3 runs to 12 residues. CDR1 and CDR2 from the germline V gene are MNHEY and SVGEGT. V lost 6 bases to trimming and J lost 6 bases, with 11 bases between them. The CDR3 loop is CASSPLWQTQYF. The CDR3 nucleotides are TGTGCCAGCAGCCCTCTATGGCAGACCCAGTACTTC.

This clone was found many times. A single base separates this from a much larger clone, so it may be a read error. For the CDR3, the DNA is TGTGCCAACAGTAGGGGATTCTTCACAGATACGCAGTATTTT. Amino acids: CANSRGFFTDTQYF. The gene calls are TRBV9 and TRBJ2-3, with D possibly matching TRBD1 (5 bases). V lost 9 bases and J 2 bases, leaving 16 bases between the germline ends. Germline V gene lookup returns CDR1 SGDLS and CDR2 YYNGEE. The CDR3 spans 14 residues.

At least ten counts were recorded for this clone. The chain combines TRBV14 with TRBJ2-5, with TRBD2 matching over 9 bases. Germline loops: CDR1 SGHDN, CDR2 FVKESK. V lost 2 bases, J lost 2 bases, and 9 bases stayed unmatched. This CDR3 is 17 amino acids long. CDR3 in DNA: TGTGCCAGCAGCCAATTAGGACCGACTAGCGGACAAGAGACCCAGTACTTC. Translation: CASSQLGPTSGQETQYF.